The following is a T cell receptor (beta chain) sequence with its context. Its matching antigen is unknown. At one of its ends the junction is not consistent with the germline gene, which may arise from a read error. This entry comes from a study of radiation and T cells in renal cell carcinoma. Study context: Nephrectomy followed 15 Gy stereotactic body radiation by 4 weeks. Findings of the study overall: From baseline, blood top tumor clonotypes peaked at 2 weeks post-radiation.

Time point of the sample: baseline pretreatment blood. Treatment reported: 15 Gy SBRT to primary tumor, nephrectomy 4 weeks later. The patient's renal cell carcinoma had clear cell pathology. The assay was immunoSEQ multiplex PCR, and TCRdb's table has in-frame clones only and misses some. The sample consists of about 150,000 clones, about 85% of them appearing once. The starting material was blood, obtained from a patient whose treatment included radiotherapy and nephrectomy. The receptor's source is a woman in her 70s with renal cell carcinoma.

CDR3 nucleotides: TGTGCCTGGGGGAGGACAGGGATCTCCCACGAGCAGTACTTC. It specifies CAWGRTGISHEQYF. The chain is built from TRBV30 and TRBJ2-7, with 8 bases matching TRBD1. Germline V gene data show CDR1 as GTSNPN and CDR2 as SVGIG (reference sequence). The CDR3 is 14 amino acids.